One TCR beta chain is described in this entry. The data originate from a study of blood T cell repertoires in COVID-19. Across the study: Sample material is recorded as cDNA or gDNA derived from T cells, B-cell-depleted T cells, or PBMCs.

The germline V gene encodes CDR1 SGDLS and CDR2 YYNGEE. The V end was cut by 2 bases, the J end by 0 bases, with 7 bases between. This CDR3 is 14 amino acids long. Sequenced by immunoSEQ multiplex PCR; TCRdb stores in-frame clones only, minus some. This sample yields about 310,000 clones, of which roughly 87% are seen a single time; 1% belongs to the top ten. This clonotype was obtained from a man aged 45-65 years with active or convalescent COVID-19. The chain recombines TRBV9 with TRBJ2-3, with no clear D. Sequenced sample: peripheral blood. CDR3 sequence (DNA): TGTGCCAGCAGCGTGGCGGCTAGCACAGATACGCAGTATTTT. It encodes CASSVAASTDTQYF.